Following are 11 T cell receptor beta chains from one sample sequenced in a study of shared clonotypes between healthy human individuals. The assay was immunoSEQ multiplex PCR, and TCRdb's table has in-frame clones only and misses some. Of approximately 2,000,000 clones in the sample, just over 90% are singletons; the top ten hold approximately 1.6%. Only CD45RO-negative cells positively selected for CCR7 counted as naive CD8 cells, so terminally differentiated effector memory CD45RA+ cells were excluded. The sample comprised naive CD8+ T cells from PBMCs. The receptors originated from a man between 18 and 35 years old in good health. Some clones in this sample may be carry-over from other donors' samples.

In the case of this clone: Other DNA variants within this sample encode the same CDR3. The gene calls are TRBV10-1 and TRBJ2-1, with D perhaps given as TRBD1 or TRBD2 (5 bases each). The germline V gene encodes CDR1 WNHNN and CDR2 SYGVQD (reference sequence). V lost 2 bases, J lost 1 base, and 9 bases lay in between. The CDR3 runs 15 residues. The CDR3 nucleotides are TGCGCCAGCAGTGAGGGGGGTATATCCTACAATGAGCAGTTCTTC. It is translated as CASSEGGISYNEQFF.

Points on this clone: Other DNA sequences in this sample translate to the same CDR3. The rearrangement uses TRBV9 and TRBJ2-5; TRBD2 matches at 7 bases. The CDR3 is 14 amino acids. Looked up from germline, CDR1 is SGDLS and CDR2 is YYNGEE. The J segment lost 2 bases and the V segment lost 3 bases, leaving 4 bases of the junction unmatched. The CDR3 is CASSGGGTQETQYF. The CDR3 DNA reads as TGTGCCAGCAGCGGGGGAGGGACGCAAGAGACCCAGTACTTC.

CDR3 DNA sequence: TGTGCCAGTAGTACTGGGACTAGCGGGAGCAATGAGCAGTTCTTC. Translating it yields CASSTGTSGSNEQFF. This chain uses TRBV19 with TRBJ2-1; 14 bases are shared with TRBD2. Germline loops: CDR1 LNHDA, CDR2 SQIVND (reference sequence). CDR3 size: 15 residues. Trimming cost V 4 bases and J 6 bases; bases outside gene matches: 2.

This chain joins TRBV28 and TRBJ2-7, with 10 bases that match TRBD2. The CDR3 contains 15 residues. Germline lookup yields CDR1 MDHEN and CDR2 SYDVKM. V was clipped by 4 bases and J by 0 bases; unmatched bases: 3. CDR3 protein: CASSWVAGGSYEQYF. For the CDR3, the DNA is TGTGCCAGCAGTTGGGTAGCGGGGGGCTCCTACGAGCAGTACTTC.

The rearrangement joins TRBV6-4 to TRBJ2-1; D is perhaps TRBD1 or TRBD2 (5 bases each). V was pared by 3 bases and J by 9 bases, with 9 bases between. CDR1 is MRHNA and CDR2 is SNTAGT in the germline V gene. The length of the CDR3 is 12 residues. CDR3 sequence reads: CASSDGGTEQFF. The CDR3 bases are TGTGCCAGCAGTGATGGTGGGACTGAGCAGTTCTTC.

J is TRBJ1-5 and V is TRBV10-3, with TRBD1 matching 7 bases. Losses at the gene ends were 6 bases for V and 4 bases for J; bases not matched to a gene: 3. The CDR3 is 13 amino acids. CDR1 is ENHRY, CDR2 SYGVKD, per germline. This CDR3 is CAIRPGGNQPQHF. In DNA, the CDR3 is TGTGCCATCAGGCCAGGGGGTAATCAGCCCCAGCATTTT.

With respect to this clone: Other nucleotide sequences from this sample produce the same CDR3. The rearrangement uses TRBV27 and TRBJ1-5; the D is unclear. The CDR3 covers 15 residues. Trimming took off 0 bases at V and 0 bases at J, with 6 bases between the two ends. Germline assignment: CDR1 MNHEY and CDR2 SMNVEV (reference sequence). The CDR3 nucleotides are TGTGCCAGCAGTTTATCGACGGCTAGCAATCAGCCCCAGCATTTT. Protein: CASSLSTASNQPQHF.

The rearrangement uses TRBV19 and TRBJ1-4, with D perhaps matching TRBD1 (6 bases). The CDR3 is 19 residues long. Looked up from germline, CDR1 is LNHDA and CDR2 is SQIVND (reference sequence). V dropped 4 bases and J dropped 0 bases, with 21 bases sitting between them. The CDR3 loop is CASSTPRQEIIATNEKLFF. The DNA for the CDR3 is TGTGCCAGTAGTACCCCCCGACAGGAGATAATTGCAACTAATGAAAAACTGTTTTTT. Full variable domain (rest looked up from reference TRBV19 and TRBJ1-4): DGGITQSPKYLFRKEGQNVTLSCEQNLNHDAMYWYRQDPGQGLRLIYYSQIVNDFQKGDIAEGYSVSREKKESFPLTVTSAQKNPTAFYLCASSTPRQEIIATNEKLFFGSGTQLSVL.

J is TRBJ1-1 and V is TRBV27; a possible D gene is TRBD1 (5 bases). From germline, CDR1 is MNHEY and CDR2 SMNVEV (reference sequence). The germline V and J ends were trimmed by 2 bases and 3 bases, with 16 bases remaining between them. This CDR3 comprises 16 residues. CDR3 sequence: CASSLAGFGRDTEAFF. The CDR3 DNA sequence: TGTGCCAGCAGTTTAGCAGGGTTCGGCAGAGACACTGAAGCTTTCTTT.

The chain combines TRBV6-5 with TRBJ2-1, with TRBD2 as a possible D gene (5 bases). This CDR3 is built from 15 residues. In germline, CDR1 is MNHEY, CDR2 SVGAGI. The ends were cut back, 6 bases at V and 5 bases at J, with 17 bases in the middle. Here the CDR3 reads CASRLRGLRDNEQFF. As DNA, the CDR3 is TGTGCCAGCAGGCTCCGCGGACTTAGGGACAATGAGCAGTTCTTC.

V usage is TRBV19 and J usage is TRBJ1-5, with D perhaps matching TRBD1 (5 bases). Germline V gene data show CDR1 as LNHDA and CDR2 as SQIVND (reference sequence). This CDR3 spans 15 amino acids. Deletions cut 2 bases from V and 6 bases from J, with 14 bases between. As DNA, the CDR3 is TGTGCCAGTAGTATATGGGGGGACTCAAGTCAGCCCCAGCATTTT. Amino acids: CASSIWGDSSQPQHF.